This T cell receptor beta chain stems from a study of T-cell reconstitution after alpha-beta-depleted transplantation in children. Trimming cost V 2 bases and J 5 bases, with 8 bases left between them. Looked up from germline, CDR1 is SGHVS and CDR2 is FQNEAQ. This CDR3 is 13 amino acids long. Construction of the TCRbeta library involved unique molecular identifiers. TCRdb analysed the PCR reads with MiXCR anew, one entry per CDR3 protein. The sample lists hundreds of thousands of distinct CDR3 sequences; around 15% were seen once. This sequence was found in a male patient younger than 18 who had a stem cell transplant for acute lymphoblastic leukemia, so the T cells may come from the graft donor. Specimen: PBMCs, mostly from graft donor cells, collected 360 days after TCRalphabeta/CD19-depleted stem cell transplant. This rearrangement joins TRBV7-8 to TRBJ2-3, with TRBD1 as a possible D gene (6 bases). CDR3 residues: CASSLSGEDTQYF. CDR3 sequence (DNA): TGTGCCAGCAGCTTATCAGGGGAAGATACGCAGTATTTT.